Below are 14 T cell receptor beta chains sequenced from a single sample in a study of T cell responses to AZD1222 COVID-19 vaccine. TCRdb's table, derived via immunoSEQ multiplex PCR, lists solely in-frame clones and lacks some. Of approximately 140,000 clones in the sample, 90% were seen once. The sample in question was peripheral blood, obtained on day 0 of AZD1222 vaccination. These receptor sequences come from an adult in good health.

The rearrangement joins TRBV5-8 to TRBJ2-7; the D gene is possibly TRBD1 (6 bases). The CDR3 length is 14 residues. V was shortened by 5 bases and J by 1 base, with 13 bases between the two germline ends. Germline CDR1 reads SGHTS; CDR2 reads YDEGEE. CDR3 DNA sequence: TGTGCCAGCAGGTACCGGACAGCATCCTACGAGCAGTACTTC. As protein: CASRYRTASYEQYF.

A remark on this clone: An end of the junction differs from the germline gene, which may be a read error. V and J are TRBV20-1 and TRBJ1-2, with 9 bases aligning to TRBD1. This CDR3 is 11 amino acids long. The germline V gene encodes CDR1 DFQATT and CDR2 SNEGSKA (reference sequence). For the CDR3, the DNA is TGCAGTGCTAGAGTCAACAGGGGGCTAGGCTTC. Residues: CSARVNRGLGF.

The chain joins TRBV3-1 (or the pseudogene TRBV3-2) to TRBJ2-3; 8 nucleotides align to TRBD2. The CDR3 extends over 18 amino acids. V was pared by 4 bases and J by 8 bases, with 20 bases of the junction left unmatched. Germline CDR1 and CDR2: LGHDT and YNNKEL (reference sequence). The CDR3 nucleotides read TGTGCCAGCAGCCCCCTAGCGGGCGGACTTGGACTTTCGGGTACGCAGTATTTT. It yields the protein CASSPLAGGLGLSGTQYF.

The chain recombines TRBV5-1 with TRBJ1-2; 7 bases are a match to TRBD1. The CDR3 contains 16 residues. The germline gives CDR1 SGHRS, CDR2 YFSETQ. The junction had 12 bases not matched to a gene; V was cut back by 3 bases and J by 4 bases. The CDR3, as DNA: TGCGCCAGCAGCTCCAAGGGGGGGGACAGACCCTATGGCTACACCTTC. Protein sequence: CASSSKGGDRPYGYTF.

V and J are TRBV6-5 and TRBJ2-3; D unresolved. Trimming took off 2 bases at V and 5 bases at J, with 17 bases between the two ends. This CDR3 contains 16 residues. The germline V gene encodes CDR1 MNHEY and CDR2 SVGAGI. CDR3 nucleotide sequence: TGTGCCAGCAGTTACCTGATAGGTTCAGAAATAGATACGCAGTATTTT. Translation gives CASSYLIGSEIDTQYF.

The chain combines TRBV15 with TRBJ2-2; D gene unclear. Trimming took 0 bases from V and 0 from J, leaving 5 bases between them. Germline lookup yields CDR1 LNHNV and CDR2 YYDKDF (reference sequence). The CDR3 is 15 amino acids. The CDR3 nucleotides read TGTGCCACCAGCAGAGATTTGGCGAACACCGGGGAGCTGTTTTTT. Translating it yields CATSRDLANTGELFF.

The chain has TRBV19 and TRBJ2-1; 15 bases fit TRBD2. V shed 4 bases and J 7 bases; nucleotides not matched to a gene: 8. Germline V gives CDR1 LNHDA, CDR2 SQIVND (reference sequence). The CDR3 has 17 amino acids. The CDR3 sequence is CASSSHAGLAGGNEQFF. In DNA, the CDR3 is TGTGCCAGTAGTAGCCACGCGGGACTAGCGGGAGGAAATGAGCAGTTCTTC. Combining the CDR3 with reference TRBV19 and TRBJ2-1 gives the whole variable domain DGGITQSPKYLFRKEGQNVTLSCEQNLNHDAMYWYRQDPGQGLRLIYYSQIVNDFQKGDIAEGYSVSREKKESFPLTVTSAQKNPTAFYLCASSSHAGLAGGNEQFFGPGTRLTVL.

The V gene is TRBV3-1 (or the pseudogene TRBV3-2), the J gene TRBJ1-2; 7 bases match TRBD1. Trimming cost V 5 bases and J 4 bases; bases outside gene matches: 4. The CDR3 is 13 residues long. In germline, CDR1 is LGHDT, CDR2 YNNKEL (reference sequence). The CDR3 here is CASSYDRVYGYTF. Written as DNA, the CDR3 is TGTGCCAGCAGCTACGACAGGGTCTATGGCTACACCTTC.

The V and J genes are TRBV6-2 or TRBV6-3 and TRBJ2-7; no definite D call. This CDR3 contains 12 residues. Trimming shortened V by 0 bases and J by 4 bases, and 4 bases separated the two germline ends. Germline CDR1 is MNHEY and CDR2 is SVGEGT. CDR3 region: CASSYSTYEQYF. Here the CDR3 DNA reads TGTGCCAGCAGTTACTCGACTTACGAGCAGTACTTC.

This clone was observed once. The chain employs TRBV7-2 and TRBJ2-3, with D possibly matching TRBD2 (6 bases). CDR1 SGHTA and CDR2 FQGNSA come from the germline V gene. This CDR3 comprises 19 residues. V lost 2 bases to trimming and J lost 6 bases, with 27 bases between them. DNA of the CDR3: TGTGCCAGCAGCTTATTCTCTTCGCTGTCGGCGGGCGCGGGGGATACGCAGTATTTT. Translation gives CASSLFSSLSAGAGDTQYF. The whole variable domain, filled in from reference TRBV7-2 and TRBJ2-3, reads GAGVSQSPSNKVTEKGKDVELRCDPISGHTALYWYRQSLGQGLEFLIYFQGNSAPDKSGLPSDRFSAERTGGSVSTLTIQRTQQEDSAVYLCASSLFSSLSAGAGDTQYFGPGTRLTVL.

The chain links TRBV4-2 to TRBJ2-2; D unclear. The CDR3 covers 16 residues. Trimming stripped 1 base from V and 4 bases from J, with 13 bases between. The germline gives CDR1 LGHNA, CDR2 YNFKEQ. DNA of the CDR3: TGTGCCAGCAGCCAAGTGAGGTCCGGGTCCACCGGGGAGCTGTTTTTT. The encoded protein is CASSQVRSGSTGELFF.

The chain has TRBV30 and TRBJ1-2; the D gene is possibly TRBD1 (5 bases). This CDR3 has 11 amino acids. Germline CDR1 reads GTSNPN; CDR2 reads SVGIG (reference sequence). V was trimmed by 3 bases and J by 12 bases, leaving 14 bases between them. This CDR3 is CAWSKTVIHTF. CDR3 coding DNA: TGTGCCTGGAGCAAGACAGTCATCCACACCTTC.

This clone was observed a single time. The chain recombines TRBV5-1 with TRBJ1-2, with TRBD1 identical over 8 bases. The CDR3 has 17 residues. The germline V gene has CDR1 SGHRS and CDR2 YFSETQ. The junction had 11 bases not matched to a gene; V was cut back by 0 bases and J by 4 bases. This CDR3 reads CASSLAGLQGGSYGYTF. CDR3 nucleotides: TGCGCCAGCAGCTTGGCGGGGCTACAGGGGGGGAGCTATGGCTACACCTTC.

The chain joins TRBV29-1 to TRBJ1-1; D remains unclear. This CDR3 has 12 residues. V lost 2 bases, J lost 4 bases, and 8 bases lay in between. Germline CDR1 is SQVTM and CDR2 is ANQGSEA. The CDR3 is CSVEMGSTEAFF. CDR3 nucleotides: TGCAGCGTTGAAATGGGGTCCACTGAAGCTTTCTTT.